This T cell receptor (beta chain) comes out of a study of control samples from healthy donors and cancer patients. Clones were sequenced by immunoSEQ multiplex PCR, and TCRdb holds only the in-frame ones, with some missing. This repertoire shows 60,000 to 80,000 clones, about 90% found once; its top ten account for about 4.2%. Trimming took 6 bases from V and 0 from J; bases not matched to a gene: 6. The germline V gene encodes CDR1 LGHNT and CDR2 FRNRAP. This CDR3 is built from 15 residues. The sequence was obtained from a woman aged 45-65 years in good health. The rearrangement links TRBV12-5 to TRBJ2-5; the match to TRBD1 covers 8 bases. The sequencing sample was made of blood. This CDR3 reads CASGLGQANQETQYF. The CDR3 bases are TGTGCTAGTGGCCTGGGACAGGCGAACCAAGAGACCCAGTACTTC.